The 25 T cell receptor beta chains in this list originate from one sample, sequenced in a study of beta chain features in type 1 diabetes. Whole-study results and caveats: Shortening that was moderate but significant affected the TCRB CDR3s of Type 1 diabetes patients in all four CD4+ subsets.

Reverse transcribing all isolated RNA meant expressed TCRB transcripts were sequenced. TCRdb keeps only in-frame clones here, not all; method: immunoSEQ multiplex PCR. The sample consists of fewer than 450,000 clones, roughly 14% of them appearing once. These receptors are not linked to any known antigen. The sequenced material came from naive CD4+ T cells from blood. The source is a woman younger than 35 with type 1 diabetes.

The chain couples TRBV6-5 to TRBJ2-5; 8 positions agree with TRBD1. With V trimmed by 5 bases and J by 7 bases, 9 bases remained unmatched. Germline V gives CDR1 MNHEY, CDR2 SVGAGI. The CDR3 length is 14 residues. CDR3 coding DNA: TGTGCCAGCAGTCCCCCGGACAGGGACGGGACCCAGTACTTC. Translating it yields CASSPPDRDGTQYF.

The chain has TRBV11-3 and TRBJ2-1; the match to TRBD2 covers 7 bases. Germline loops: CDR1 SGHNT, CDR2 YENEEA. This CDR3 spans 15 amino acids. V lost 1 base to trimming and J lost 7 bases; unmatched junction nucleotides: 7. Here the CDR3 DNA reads TGTGCCAGCAGCTTAGGCGTGGGAGGGGTAAATGAGCAGTTCTTC. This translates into CASSLGVGGVNEQFF.

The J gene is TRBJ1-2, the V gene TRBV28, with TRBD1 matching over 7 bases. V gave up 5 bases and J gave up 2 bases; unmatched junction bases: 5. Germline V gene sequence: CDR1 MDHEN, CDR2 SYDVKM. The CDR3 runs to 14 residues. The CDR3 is CASSRLQGNYGYTF. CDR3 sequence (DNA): TGTGCCAGCAGTCGCCTACAGGGGAACTATGGCTACACCTTC.

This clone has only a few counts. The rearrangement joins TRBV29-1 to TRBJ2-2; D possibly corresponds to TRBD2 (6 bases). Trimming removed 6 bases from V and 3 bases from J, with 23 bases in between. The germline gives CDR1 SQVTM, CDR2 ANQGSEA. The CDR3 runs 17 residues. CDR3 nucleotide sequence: TGCAGCGTCCGACCAGAGAGCTGGGACTCTTACACCGGGGAGCTGTTTTTT. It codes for CSVRPESWDSYTGELFF.

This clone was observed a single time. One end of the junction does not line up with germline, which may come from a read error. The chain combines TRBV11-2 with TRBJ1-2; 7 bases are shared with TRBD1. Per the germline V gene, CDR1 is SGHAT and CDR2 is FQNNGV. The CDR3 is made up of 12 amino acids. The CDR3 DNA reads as TGTGCCAGCAGCTTAGCCCCGGGACAGCCTTTTTTC. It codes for CASSLAPGQPFF.

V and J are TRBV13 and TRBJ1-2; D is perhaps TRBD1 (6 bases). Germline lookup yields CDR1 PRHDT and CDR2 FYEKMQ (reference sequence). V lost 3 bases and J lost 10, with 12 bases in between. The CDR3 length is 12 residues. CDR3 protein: CASSFGTPYYTF. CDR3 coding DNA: TGTGCCAGCAGCTTCGGGACACCCTACTACACCTTC.

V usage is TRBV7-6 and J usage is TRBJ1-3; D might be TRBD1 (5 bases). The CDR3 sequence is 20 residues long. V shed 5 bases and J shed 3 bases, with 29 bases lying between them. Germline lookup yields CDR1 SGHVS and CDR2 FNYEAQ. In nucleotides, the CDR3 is TGTGCCAGCAGCCGACCCCTGACAGCGTCAAAGGGCTATCTTGGAAACACCATATATTTT. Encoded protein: CASSRPLTASKGYLGNTIYF.

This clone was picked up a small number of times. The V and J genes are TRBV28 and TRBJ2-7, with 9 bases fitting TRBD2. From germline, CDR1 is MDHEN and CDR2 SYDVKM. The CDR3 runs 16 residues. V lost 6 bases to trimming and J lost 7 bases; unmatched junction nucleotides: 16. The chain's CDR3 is CASRRAGGSPSREQYF. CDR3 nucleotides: TGTGCCAGCAGGCGGGCGGGAGGGTCTCCCTCAAGGGAGCAGTACTTC.

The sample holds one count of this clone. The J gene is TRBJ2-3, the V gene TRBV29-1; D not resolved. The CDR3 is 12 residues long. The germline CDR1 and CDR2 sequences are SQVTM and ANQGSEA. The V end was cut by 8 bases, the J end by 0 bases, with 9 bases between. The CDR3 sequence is CSLTVSTDTQYF. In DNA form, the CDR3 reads TGCAGCCTAACTGTTAGCACAGATACGCAGTATTTT.

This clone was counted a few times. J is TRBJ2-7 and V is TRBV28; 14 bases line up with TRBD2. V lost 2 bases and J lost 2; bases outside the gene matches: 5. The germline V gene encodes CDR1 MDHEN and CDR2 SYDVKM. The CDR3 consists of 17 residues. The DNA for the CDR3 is TGTGCCAGCAGTTTAGGGACTAGCGGGAGTCGGGCCTACGAGCAGTACTTC. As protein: CASSLGTSGSRAYEQYF.

The CDR3 sequence is CASSFYQGGSNEQFF. The CDR3 DNA sequence: TGTGCCAGCAGCTTCTACCAGGGAGGGAGCAATGAGCAGTTCTTC. The rearrangement joins TRBV7-2 to TRBJ2-1; 7 bases fit TRBD2. Germline CDR1 is SGHTA and CDR2 is FQGNSA. J gave up 6 bases and V 3 bases, and 8 bases lay outside the gene matches. CDR3 length equals 15 residues. Filled out from reference TRBV7-2 and TRBJ2-1, the complete variable domain reads GAGVSQSPSNKVTEKGKDVELRCDPISGHTALYWYRQSLGQGLEFLIYFQGNSAPDKSGLPSDRFSAERTGGSVSTLTIQRTQQEDSAVYLCASSFYQGGSNEQFFGPGTRLTVL.

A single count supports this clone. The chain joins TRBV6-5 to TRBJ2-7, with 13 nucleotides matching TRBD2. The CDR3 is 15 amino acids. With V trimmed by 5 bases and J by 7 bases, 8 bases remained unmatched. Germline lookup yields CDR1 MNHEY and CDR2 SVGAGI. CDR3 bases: TGTGCCAGCAGTACCTCGGGACTAGCGGGAACGGAGCAGTACTTC. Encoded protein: CASSTSGLAGTEQYF.

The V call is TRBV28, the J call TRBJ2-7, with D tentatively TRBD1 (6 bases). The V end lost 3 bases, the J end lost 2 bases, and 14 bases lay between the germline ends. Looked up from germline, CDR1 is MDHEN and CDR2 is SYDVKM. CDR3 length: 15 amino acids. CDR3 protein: CASSFGDTMTYEQYF. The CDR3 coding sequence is TGTGCCAGCAGTTTTGGGGACACGATGACCTACGAGCAGTACTTC.

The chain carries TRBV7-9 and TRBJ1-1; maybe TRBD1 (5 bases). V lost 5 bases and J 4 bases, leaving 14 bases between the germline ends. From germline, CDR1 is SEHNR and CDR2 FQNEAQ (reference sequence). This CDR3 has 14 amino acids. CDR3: CASSPRGLGTEAFF. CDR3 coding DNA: TGTGCCAGCAGCCCTCGGGGGTTGGGCACTGAAGCTTTCTTT.

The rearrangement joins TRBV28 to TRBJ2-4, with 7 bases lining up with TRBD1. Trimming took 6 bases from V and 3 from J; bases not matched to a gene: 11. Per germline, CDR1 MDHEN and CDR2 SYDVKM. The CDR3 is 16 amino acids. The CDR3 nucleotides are TGTGCCAGCAGCATAAGACAGGGTAGAATCAAAAACATTCAGTACTTC. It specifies CASSIRQGRIKNIQYF.

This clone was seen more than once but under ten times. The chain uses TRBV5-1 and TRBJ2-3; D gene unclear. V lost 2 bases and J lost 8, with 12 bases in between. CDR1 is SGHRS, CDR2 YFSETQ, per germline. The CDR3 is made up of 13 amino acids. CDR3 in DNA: TGCGCCAGCAGCTTCCTTGGGTCGGGTACGCAGTATTTT. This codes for CASSFLGSGTQYF. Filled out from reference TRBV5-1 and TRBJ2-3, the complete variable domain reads KAGVTQTPRYLIKTRGQQVTLSCSPISGHRSVSWYQQTPGQGLQFLFEYFSETQRNKGNFPGRFSGRQFSNSRSEMNVSTLELGDSALYLCASSFLGSGTQYFGPGTRLTVL.

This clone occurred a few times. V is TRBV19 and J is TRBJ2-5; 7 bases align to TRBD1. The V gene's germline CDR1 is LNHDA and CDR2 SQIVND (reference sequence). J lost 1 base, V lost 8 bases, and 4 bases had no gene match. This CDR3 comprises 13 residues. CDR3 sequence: CASARDSQETQYF. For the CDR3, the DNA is TGTGCCAGTGCCAGGGACAGCCAAGAGACCCAGTACTTC.

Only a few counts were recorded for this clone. The CDR3 sequence: CASSYSNSGNGEQYF. CDR3 coding DNA: TGTGCCAGCAGTTACTCGAACAGCGGGAACGGCGAGCAGTACTTC. The chain joins TRBV6-6 to TRBJ2-7; 7 positions agree with TRBD2. V trimming: 0 bases; J trimming: 6 bases; junction bases outside the gene matches: 8. Germline loops: CDR1 MNHNY, CDR2 SVGAGI (reference sequence). The CDR3 contains 15 residues.

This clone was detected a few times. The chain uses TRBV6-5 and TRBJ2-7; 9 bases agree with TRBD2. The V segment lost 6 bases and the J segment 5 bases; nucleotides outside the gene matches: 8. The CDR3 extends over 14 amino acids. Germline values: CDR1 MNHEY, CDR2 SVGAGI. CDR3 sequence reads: CASRLAGESHEQYV. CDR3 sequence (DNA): TGTGCCAGCAGATTAGCGGGAGAATCCCACGAGCAGTACGTC.

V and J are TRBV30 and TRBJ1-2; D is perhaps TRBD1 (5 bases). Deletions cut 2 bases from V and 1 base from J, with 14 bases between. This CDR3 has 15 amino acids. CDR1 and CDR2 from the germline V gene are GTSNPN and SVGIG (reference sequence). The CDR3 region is CAWSTPGGRNYGYTF. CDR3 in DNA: TGTGCCTGGAGTACGCCGGGGGGTCGTAACTATGGCTACACCTTC.

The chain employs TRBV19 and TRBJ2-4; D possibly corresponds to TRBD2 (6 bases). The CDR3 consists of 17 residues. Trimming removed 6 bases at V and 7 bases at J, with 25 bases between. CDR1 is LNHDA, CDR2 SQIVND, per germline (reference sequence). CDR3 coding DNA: TGTGCCAGTAGCAGTTCCGTGGCGGGGCTAAGGGAGAACATTCAGTACTTC. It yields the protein CASSSSVAGLRENIQYF.

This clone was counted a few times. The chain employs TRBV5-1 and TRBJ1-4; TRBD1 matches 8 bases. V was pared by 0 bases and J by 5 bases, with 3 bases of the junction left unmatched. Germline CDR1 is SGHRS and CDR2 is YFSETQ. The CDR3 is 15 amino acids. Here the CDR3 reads CASSLGDRQNEKLFF. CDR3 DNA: TGCGCCAGCAGCTTGGGGGACAGGCAAAATGAAAAACTGTTTTTT.

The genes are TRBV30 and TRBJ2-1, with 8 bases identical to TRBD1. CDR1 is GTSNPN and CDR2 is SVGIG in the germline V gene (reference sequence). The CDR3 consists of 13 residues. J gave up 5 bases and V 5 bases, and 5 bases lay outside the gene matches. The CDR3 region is CAWGQGYDNEQFF. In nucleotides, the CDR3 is TGTGCCTGGGGACAGGGCTATGACAATGAGCAGTTCTTC.

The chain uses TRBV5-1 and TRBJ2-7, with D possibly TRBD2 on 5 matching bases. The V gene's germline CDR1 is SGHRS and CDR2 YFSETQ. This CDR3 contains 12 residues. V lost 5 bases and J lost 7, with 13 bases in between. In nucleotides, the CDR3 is TGCGCCAGCAGTCCAGGACTGGCGGAGCAGTACTTC. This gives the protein CASSPGLAEQYF. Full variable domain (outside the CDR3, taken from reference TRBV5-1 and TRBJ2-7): KAGVTQTPRYLIKTRGQQVTLSCSPISGHRSVSWYQQTPGQGLQFLFEYFSETQRNKGNFPGRFSGRQFSNSRSEMNVSTLELGDSALYLCASSPGLAEQYFGPGTRLTVT.

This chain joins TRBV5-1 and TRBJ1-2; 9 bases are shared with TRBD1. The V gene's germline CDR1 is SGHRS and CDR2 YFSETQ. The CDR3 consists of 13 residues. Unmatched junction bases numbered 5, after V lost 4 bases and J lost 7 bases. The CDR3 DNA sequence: TGCGCCAGCAGCGAGGGACAGGGTGGTGGCTACACCTTC. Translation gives CASSEGQGGGYTF.